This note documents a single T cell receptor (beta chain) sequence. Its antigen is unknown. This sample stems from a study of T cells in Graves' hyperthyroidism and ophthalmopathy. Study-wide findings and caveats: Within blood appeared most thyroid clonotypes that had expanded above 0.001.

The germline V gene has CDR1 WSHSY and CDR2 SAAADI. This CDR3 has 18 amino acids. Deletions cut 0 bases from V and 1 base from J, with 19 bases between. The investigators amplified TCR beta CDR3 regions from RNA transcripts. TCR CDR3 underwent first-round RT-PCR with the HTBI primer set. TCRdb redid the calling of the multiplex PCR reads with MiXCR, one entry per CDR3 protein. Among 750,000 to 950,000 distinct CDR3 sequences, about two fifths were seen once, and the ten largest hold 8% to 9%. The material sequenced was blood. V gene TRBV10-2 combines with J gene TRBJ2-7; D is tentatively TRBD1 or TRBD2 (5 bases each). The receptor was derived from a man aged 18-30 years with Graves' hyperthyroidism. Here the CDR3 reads CASSESMSRDGNSYEQYF. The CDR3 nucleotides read TGCGCCAGCAGTGAGTCGATGAGCCGGGACGGAAATTCCTACGAGCAGTACTTC.